This TCR beta chain was profiled in a study of chemoradiotherapy in HPV16-positive cancers. Measured with immunoSEQ multiplex PCR; TCRdb has only the in-frame clones, and not every one. The table has approximately 9,700 clones, 60% to 85% seen once; the top ten hold about 14%. This CDR3 is built from 16 residues. Trimming shortened V by 5 bases and J by 0 bases, and 13 bases separated the two germline ends. Germline values: CDR1 SGHVS, CDR2 FNYEAQ. The TCR was taken from a human donor with HPV-associated anogenital cancer. The material sequenced was tumor tissue, taken from a patient who underwent chemoradiotherapy. The V call is TRBV7-6, the J call TRBJ1-4; D is unresolved. CDR3 coding DNA: TGTGCCAGCAGCAGCGGGATCCCCTCAACTAATGAAAAACTGTTTTTT. Its translation: CASSSGIPSTNEKLFF.